The T cell receptor (beta chain) described here comes from a study of cytomegalovirus exposure and HLA in healthy donors (dated 2017 in TCRdb). Study-level background: According to an earlier analysis of a few hundred of the donors, 200 million or so T cells yielded roughly 110 million unique TCR beta sequences and around 300 Gb of sequence data. The number of typed donors differed by locus: about 620-630 for A, B, C, DRB1 and DQB1; 500 to 550 for DQA1; some 610 for DPA1; and around 450 for DPB1. The later analysis used no new phenotypic data to find candidate immune exposures, relying instead on TCR beta sequences and their occurrence across donors. Of the 300 to 450 genotyped donors, around 81% fell in the genetic ancestry cluster associated with self-reported Caucasian donors. The study profiled the T cell repertoires of hundreds of subjects by immunosequencing and related them to cytomegalovirus serostatus. A handful of DR-DQ haplotypes were treated as single units for association and clustering because of strong linkage in the cohort. Alongside the repertoire data, information on donor age, sex, ethnicity and CMV serostatus was compiled. On average, approximately 250,000 unique TCR beta nucleotide sequences were sequenced per donor among roughly 430 genotyped donors of the cohort, with 15% to 20% of those sequences being non-productive. In a later analysis, previously published TCR beta repertoires from several hundred donors were re-analyzed and high-resolution HLA genotyping was added so that TCR occurrence patterns could be studied. Class I and class II HLA loci were covered by the typing at four-digit resolution. In an earlier analysis of a few hundred of the donors, high-throughput TCR beta sequencing was used to judge whether each TCR beta V gene segment behaved as functional or pseudogenic. In addition to the first cohort of 666 subjects, a separate validation cohort of 130 or so different subjects was used. About 300 gigabases of sequencing data and approximately 80 million unique TCR sequences were included in an early release covering around 650 HLA-typed donors. All discovery cohort repertoires had been generated on a single sequencing platform. A later genetic analysis used genome-wide SNP genotypes for about 65% of the roughly 700 donors, treating that subset as a discovery cohort. The study combined high-throughput TCR immunosequencing, statistical association of individual TCRs with disease status, and machine learning to predict cytomegalovirus infection status. The study was designed to test whether signatures of past pathogen exposure could be identified by cataloging public T cell receptors.

Library preparation used the immunoSEQ multiplex PCR assay. A mixture of 60 forward primers for TCR Vbeta segments and 13 reverse primers for TCR Jbeta segments was used in the multiplex PCR. The CDR3 region of rearranged TCR beta genes was amplified from genomic DNA with a multiplex PCR assay. The Illumina HiSeq System was used to sequence the amplified TCR beta libraries as 87-base-pair reads. The paper's processing steps were these. Across the 500 to 700 repertoires, a later analysis counted tens of millions of unique TCR beta chains, some 11 million of which were shared by at least two donors. Raw reads were error-corrected and collapsed into unique sequences with a nearest-neighbor algorithm that merged closely related sequences to remove PCR and sequencing errors. Alignment of CDR3 sequences to IMGT reference sequences was used to assign V, D and J gene segments. Each retained sequence needed at least a six-nucleotide match to both a V gene segment and a J gene segment. A rearrangement counted as productive if the CDR3 had no stop codons and remained in frame with V and J, and every other rearrangement counted as non-productive. Following IMGT convention, CDR3 was defined as the stretch from the second conserved V-encoded cysteine to the conserved J-encoded phenylalanine. Sequences without an unambiguous match to a single V gene segment were excluded from the earlier analysis of a few hundred of the donors. An earlier analysis of over 450 of the donors classified V segments as functional when productive rearrangements were above 56.7% and as segregating when the standard deviation between donors was above 5%. A statistical classification framework was developed to diagnose cytomegalovirus status using the catalog of TCR beta chain sequences. A later analysis assigned V and J genes by comparing TCR nucleotide sequences with IMGT/GENE-DB human TR gene sequences. In a later analysis, CDR3 sequences and most-parsimonious VDJ recombination scenarios were assigned using the TCRdist pipeline. In a later analysis, each TCR beta chain was defined by its CDR3 amino acid sequence together with its V-gene family, and reads without a unique V-gene family were excluded. In a later analysis, 450 to 600 highly shared, low-generation-probability nucleotide sequences were removed to address suspected cross-contamination and a sequencing artifact. A later analysis calculated a clonal expansion index for each public chain from normalized within-repertoire ranks of inferred template counts. In a later analysis, generation probabilities were computed using a VDJ recombination model fitted to out-of-frame rearrangements, and the results were checked against IGoR. In a later analysis, TCR-TCR, TCR-HLA and TCR-CMV co-occurrence was scored with hypergeometric tests, and a repertoire-size bias correction was applied to TCR pairs. To estimate false discovery rates, a later analysis permuted the HLA or CMV assignments 20 times. A later analysis grouped co-occurring TCRs with DBSCAN, adding TCRdist sequence similarity when clustering within HLA-allele-positive subsets. For co-occurrence clustering, repertoires with fewer than 30,000 or more than 120,000 public chains were excluded, along with about five repertoires with anomalous nucleotide sharing. TCRdb's version of the immuneACCESS table is confined to in-frame rearrangements and falls short of the full clone set. An unresolved V gene accounts for under half of the shortfall where checked; the remainder is of unknown origin. V, J and clone size derive from that table, while D and trimming were established from the DNA sequence. The sample table holds roughly 170,000 clones, of which around 72% were seen once. The ten largest account for about 2.3% of the sample.

Of note for this clone: Its antigen is not yet known. Base qualities are missing; no much larger clone stands one base away.

CDR1 and CDR2, looked up from the germline V gene (reference sequence), are MNHNY and SVGAGI. V is pruned by 6 bases and J by 1 base, leaving 5 bases of the junction without a gene match. The CDR3 starts with the cysteine, ends with the phenylalanine, and has 15 residues. Solely the CDR3 DNA is kept, with 45 bases framed from the first base. Overall study outcomes, separate from this receptor: A group of highly shared sequence variants was considered likely to be a technical artifact of the sequencing pipeline. Immune exposure information for the cohort was limited to CMV serostatus. In an earlier analysis of some 640 of the donors, most TCR beta V segments were observed in productive rearrangements about 87% or about 30% of the time, broadly matching IMGT annotations. A few of the identified cytomegalovirus-associated TCR beta chains were confirmed in vitro to be specific for cytomegalovirus antigens. V-gene and J-gene trimming of TCR beta chains was associated with a missense DCLRE1C variant in a later genetic analysis, and the association was replicated in an independent cohort. Several of the top co-occurrence clusters appeared to be linked to parvovirus B19, influenza, CMV and Epstein-Barr virus, according to a later analysis. The presence/absence analyses assumed that sequencing depth was roughly uniform across donors, and that assumption may not be true. According to the authors, the approach could potentially be generalized to other disease states and immunological phenotypes. Because HLA typing was unavailable for some donors at each locus, only the typed subset was used in association tests. Correlated functional status among segregating V segments might reflect linkage disequilibrium, but an unknown experimental factor could not be ruled out. Because counts were too low, around 17 rarely observed V segments, including chromosome 9 orphons, were left out of the earlier analysis of a few hundred of the donors. According to a later analysis, TCR association rates differed among HLA loci, with DRB1 alleles showing the most associated TCRs and HLA-C alleles showing the fewest. In the study, 150 to 200 TCR beta chains were listed as associated with cytomegalovirus. In a later analysis, HLA-associated TCR beta chains showed more clonal expansion and lower generation probabilities than non-associated chains that were equally common. Cytomegalovirus status was reported to be diagnosed by the classifier with high specificity and sensitivity in both the original and validation cohorts. In a later analysis, around 17,000 TCR beta sequences were associated with specific HLA alleles at a false discovery rate of 0.05. Only TCR beta chains were sequenced in this cohort, and the absence of alpha or paired-chain data limited detectable features. A further reported finding was that TCR beta sequences accurately predicted the HLA-A and HLA-B alleles for most subjects in the first cohort. Because the 87-base-pair reads could not distinguish some IMGT-functional V segments, including TRBV6-2 and TRBV6-3, those segments were excluded. Most TCR sequences were observed very rarely across donors, whereas some public TCRs were present in many individuals. Compared with the roughly 710-donor mean, donors in an Asian-associated ancestry cluster had fewer N-insertions in productive TCRs, according to a later genetic analysis. According to a later analysis, most CMV-associated TCR beta chains appeared to be HLA-restricted, and the HLA associations seemed to be driven largely by CMV exposure. When HLA alleles, especially DR and DQ, strongly co-occurred, TCR associations were difficult to assign to individual alleles.

The cohort was made up of hundreds of healthy bone marrow donors. At the time of sampling, all cohort members were nominally healthy, though unrecorded immune exposures were likely present. The donor was CMV seronegative and belonged to the group of several hundred seronegative cohort members. Every donor gave a peripheral blood sample, and the peripheral blood mononuclear cells from that sample were used for TCR beta sequencing. Genomic DNA was extracted from the blood cell samples with the Qiagen DNeasy Blood Extraction Kit. This receptor was obtained from a female donor in good health and CMV-seronegative. This chain joins TRBV6-6 to TRBJ1-1; TRBD1 agrees with 10 junctional bases. Sequencing was carried out using PBMCs. In nucleotide form, the sequence is TGTGCCAGCAGCTGGACAGGGGGTCGGAACACTGAAGCTTTCTTT. The resulting protein is CASSWTGGRNTEAFF.